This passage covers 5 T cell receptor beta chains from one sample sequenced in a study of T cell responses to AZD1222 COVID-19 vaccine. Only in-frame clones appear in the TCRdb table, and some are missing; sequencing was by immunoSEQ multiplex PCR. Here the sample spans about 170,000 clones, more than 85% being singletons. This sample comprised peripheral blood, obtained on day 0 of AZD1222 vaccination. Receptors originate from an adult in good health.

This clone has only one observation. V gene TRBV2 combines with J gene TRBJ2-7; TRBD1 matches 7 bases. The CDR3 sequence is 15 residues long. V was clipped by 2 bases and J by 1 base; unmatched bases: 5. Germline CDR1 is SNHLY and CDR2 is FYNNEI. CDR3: CASSENPGQSYEQYF. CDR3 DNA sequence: TGTGCCAGCAGTGAAAATCCGGGACAGTCCTACGAGCAGTACTTC.

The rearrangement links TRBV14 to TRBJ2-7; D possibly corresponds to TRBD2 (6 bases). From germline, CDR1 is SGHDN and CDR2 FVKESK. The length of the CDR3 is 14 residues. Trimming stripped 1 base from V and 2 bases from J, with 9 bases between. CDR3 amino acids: CASSQGAGPYEQYF. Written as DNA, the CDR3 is TGTGCCAGCAGCCAAGGAGCGGGCCCCTACGAGCAGTACTTC.

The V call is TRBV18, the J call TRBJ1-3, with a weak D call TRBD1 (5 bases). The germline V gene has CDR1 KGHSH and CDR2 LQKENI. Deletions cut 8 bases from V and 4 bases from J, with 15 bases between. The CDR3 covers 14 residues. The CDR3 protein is CASQPSGAGNTIYF. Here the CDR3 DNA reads TGTGCCAGCCAACCGAGTGGGGCGGGAAACACCATATATTTT.

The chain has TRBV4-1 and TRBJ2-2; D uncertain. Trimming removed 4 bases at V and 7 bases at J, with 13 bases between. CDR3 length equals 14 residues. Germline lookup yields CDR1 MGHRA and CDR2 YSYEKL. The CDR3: CASSPRSLYGELFF. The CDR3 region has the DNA TGCGCCAGCAGCCCCCGTAGCTTGTACGGGGAGCTGTTTTTT.

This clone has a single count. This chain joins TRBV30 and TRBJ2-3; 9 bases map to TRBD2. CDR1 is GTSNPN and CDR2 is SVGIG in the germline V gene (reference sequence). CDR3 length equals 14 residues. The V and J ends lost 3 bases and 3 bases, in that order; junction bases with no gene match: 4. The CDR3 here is CAWRESGRTDTQYF. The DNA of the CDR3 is TGTGCCTGGAGGGAGAGCGGGAGGACAGATACGCAGTATTTT.